Following are 21 T cell receptor beta chains from one sample sequenced in a study of identical twins. In TCRdb, the 5' RACE reads were re-called with MiXCR into one record per CDR3 protein. This repertoire shows about 470,000 distinct CDR3 sequences, 20% to 25% found once; its top ten account for roughly 3%. Separately, the same data were catalogued under a study of T cells expressing NK-cell markers.

Sequencing used CD4+ T cells sorted from blood. All receptors come from a woman younger than 30 in good health.

This clonotype was seen many times. The chain employs TRBV12-3 or TRBV12-4 and TRBJ1-5; 9 bases match TRBD1. V lost 5 bases and J lost 2; bases outside the gene matches: 1. CDR3 length equals 14 residues. Here the CDR3 reads CASSRTGGNQPQHF. The DNA of the CDR3 is TGTGCCAGCAGTCGGACAGGGGGCAATCAGCCCCAGCATTTT.

The sample holds a few counts of this clonotype. The chain employs TRBV12-3 or TRBV12-4 and TRBJ2-2, with D hard to call. This CDR3 has 13 amino acids. Trimming removed 5 bases from V and 5 bases from J, with 9 bases in between. The DNA for the CDR3 is TGTGCCAGCAGTCATAGGCCGACCGGGGAGCTGTTTTTT. This codes for CASSHRPTGELFF.

This clonotype was recorded at least ten times. The chain uses TRBV27 and TRBJ2-7; 12 bases align to TRBD2. Germline values: CDR1 MNHEY, CDR2 SMNVEV (reference sequence). The CDR3 consists of 13 residues. Trimming at V came to 6 bases and at J to 6 bases, leaving 3 bases not matched to a gene. CDR3 loop: CASRRLAGVEQYF. CDR3 DNA sequence: TGTGCCAGCAGGCGACTAGCGGGAGTCGAGCAGTACTTC.

The rearrangement joins TRBV20-1 to TRBJ1-1; 7 bases agree with TRBD1. The germline gives CDR1 DFQATT, CDR2 SNEGSKA (reference sequence). CDR3 size: 13 residues. The junction had 6 bases not matched to a gene; V was cut back by 2 bases and J by 6 bases. CDR3 bases: TGCAGTGCTAGACCAACAGGGGTCGCTGAAGCTTTCTTT. It yields the protein CSARPTGVAEAFF.

The chain couples TRBV10-3 to TRBJ1-6, with a possible D match to TRBD1 (5 bases). The V end lost 7 bases, the J end lost 5 bases, and 9 bases lay between the germline ends. There are 13 residues in the CDR3. In germline, CDR1 is ENHRY, CDR2 SYGVKD. CDR3 protein: CAIKGQNNSPLHF. CDR3 DNA: TGTGCCATCAAGGGGCAGAATAATTCACCCCTCCACTTT.

The genes are TRBV15 and TRBJ2-2; D is unclear. The germline gives CDR1 LNHNV, CDR2 YYDKDF (reference sequence). The CDR3 totals 13 residues. V was clipped by 3 bases and J by 7 bases, with 9 bases between them. The CDR3 bases are TGTGCCACCAGCAGGTTCCAAATCGGGGAGCTGTTTTTT. It encodes CATSRFQIGELFF.

The chain employs TRBV20-1 and TRBJ2-2; 7 nucleotides agree with TRBD1. Germline trimming cut 3 bases from V and 3 bases from J; bases unmatched to any gene: 1. This CDR3 region has 13 residues. CDR1 DFQATT and CDR2 SNEGSKA come from the germline V gene (reference sequence). The CDR3 region has the DNA TGCAGTGCTAGGGGACAGCACACCGGGGAGCTGTTTTTT. It yields the protein CSARGQHTGELFF.

This clonotype turned up a few times. This rearrangement joins TRBV6-1 to TRBJ2-5; no firm D call. The CDR3 has 13 amino acids. From germline, CDR1 is MNHNS and CDR2 SASEGT. V gave up 5 bases and J gave up 5 bases, with 12 bases separating them. CDR3 DNA: TGTGCCAGCAGTCCGACCGGTAGGGAGACCCAGTACTTC. This codes for CASSPTGRETQYF.

The chain joins TRBV12-3 or TRBV12-4 to TRBJ2-2, with a weak D call TRBD1 (6 bases). The germline V and J ends were trimmed by 4 bases and 7 bases, with 10 bases remaining between them. This CDR3 is built from 13 residues. In nucleotides, the CDR3 is TGTGCCAGCAGTTCGTACAGGGTCGGGGAGCTGTTTTTT. It yields the protein CASSSYRVGELFF.

V is TRBV12-3 or TRBV12-4 and J is TRBJ2-2; D unresolved. The CDR3 contains 12 residues. Trimming removed 6 bases from V and 5 bases from J, with 7 bases in between. CDR3 loop: CASSMRTGELFF. DNA for the CDR3: TGTGCCAGCAGCATGAGGACCGGGGAGCTGTTTTTT.

The chain has TRBV4-3 and TRBJ2-1, with a tentative D call TRBD2 (5 bases). Per the germline V gene, CDR1 is LGHNA and CDR2 is YSLEER. The V and J ends lost 0 bases and 13 bases respectively, with 13 bases between them. The CDR3 length is 13 residues. The CDR3 DNA reads as TGCGCCAGCAGCCAAGAAGGAGGACTCTATCAGTTCTTC. This codes for CASSQEGGLYQFF.

This clonotype has a handful of counts. The chain carries TRBV6-1 and TRBJ1-1; D is ambiguous. V gave up 6 bases and J gave up 6 bases, with 14 bases separating them. Germline V CDR1 and CDR2: MNHNS, SASEGT. The CDR3 is 13 amino acids. CDR3 in DNA: TGTGCCAGCAGGCTGAGCGCTCGGGCTGAAGCTTTCTTT. This codes for CASRLSARAEAFF.

Only a few counts were recorded for this clonotype. The genes are TRBV5-1 and TRBJ2-5, with a weak D call TRBD1 (5 bases). With 4 bases removed from V and 5 bases from J, the gap between germline ends came to 9 bases. Germline-derived CDR1 and CDR2 are SGHRS and YFSETQ. The CDR3 consists of 12 residues. The CDR3 bases are TGCGCCAGCAGCCCAGGGTGGGAGACCCAGTACTTC. Translation: CASSPGWETQYF.

This clonotype was seen a few times. The V call is TRBV5-1, the J call TRBJ2-1; 10 bases fit TRBD1. The CDR3 covers 16 residues. Germline CDR1 SGHRS, CDR2 YFSETQ. With V trimmed by 8 bases and J by 10 bases, 18 bases remained unmatched. CDR3 sequence: CASTNQTGGPRREQFF. In nucleotides, the CDR3 is TGCGCCAGTACAAATCAGACAGGGGGCCCTAGGCGAGAGCAGTTCTTC. Full variable domain (remainder filled in from reference TRBV5-1 and TRBJ2-1): KAGVTQTPRYLIKTRGQQVTLSCSPISGHRSVSWYQQTPGQGLQFLFEYFSETQRNKGNFPGRFSGRQFSNSRSEMNVSTLELGDSALYLCASTNQTGGPRREQFFGPGTRLTVL.

This clonotype was seen only a few times. The genes are TRBV2 and TRBJ2-5; TRBD2 matches at 9 bases. This CDR3 comprises 13 residues. The germline gives CDR1 SNHLY, CDR2 FYNNEI. Unmatched junction bases numbered 2, after V lost 5 bases and J lost 4 bases. Written as DNA, the CDR3 is TGTGCCAGCAGTAGGGGACTAGCAGAGACCCAGTACTTC. Protein sequence: CASSRGLAETQYF.

The chain recombines TRBV20-1 with TRBJ2-7, with 9 bases fitting TRBD2. Trimming cost V 2 bases and J 0 bases; bases outside gene matches: 5. The CDR3 totals 15 residues. The V gene's germline CDR1 is DFQATT and CDR2 SNEGSKA (reference sequence). The CDR3 loop reads CSARQSGRPSYEQYF. Written as DNA, the CDR3 is TGCAGTGCTAGACAAAGCGGGAGGCCCTCCTACGAGCAGTACTTC.

This rearrangement joins TRBV7-9 to TRBJ2-1; D unresolved. Trimming removed 5 bases at V and 11 bases at J, with 16 bases between. This CDR3 is built from 13 residues. Germline V lookup: CDR1 SEHNR, CDR2 FQNEAQ (reference sequence). The CDR3: CASSTQTFRQQFF. The CDR3 nucleotides read TGTGCCAGCAGCACACAGACTTTTCGGCAGCAGTTCTTC.

This clonotype has at least ten counts. J is TRBJ1-2 and V is TRBV10-3, with D possibly being TRBD1 (5 bases). CDR3 length: 13 amino acids. Trimming shortened V by 4 bases and J by 4 bases, and 10 bases separated the two germline ends. Germline V gene data show CDR1 as ENHRY and CDR2 as SYGVKD. The CDR3: CAISGGPAYGYTF. The DNA for the CDR3 is TGTGCCATCAGTGGGGGCCCCGCCTATGGCTACACCTTC.

Only a few counts were recorded for this clonotype. V and J are TRBV20-1 and TRBJ1-5; D might be TRBD1 (5 bases). The CDR3 is made up of 13 amino acids. Trimming took off 6 bases at V and 3 bases at J, with 12 bases between the two ends. Germline V gene sequence: CDR1 DFQATT, CDR2 SNEGSKA (reference sequence). CDR3 residues: CSAPMGVNQPQHF. In DNA, the CDR3 is TGCAGTGCCCCTATGGGGGTCAATCAGCCCCAGCATTTT.

CDR3 sequence (DNA): TGTGCCAGCAGTTTCAGTACAATGAACACTGAAGCTTTCTTT. Residues: CASSFSTMNTEAFF. The chain links TRBV12-3 or TRBV12-4 to TRBJ1-1; D ambiguous. This CDR3 spans 14 amino acids. V was trimmed by 3 bases and J by 0 bases, leaving 8 bases between them.

The chain combines TRBV5-1 with TRBJ2-3; D is undetermined. The V and J ends lost 6 bases and 0 bases respectively, with 11 bases between them. Germline V lookup: CDR1 SGHRS, CDR2 YFSETQ. The CDR3 length is 14 residues. Written as DNA, the CDR3 is TGCGCCAGCAAGGGCAGCCTTAGCACAGATACGCAGTATTTT. This codes for CASKGSLSTDTQYF. The variable domain in full, with the rest retrieved from reference TRBV5-1 and TRBJ2-3, is KAGVTQTPRYLIKTRGQQVTLSCSPISGHRSVSWYQQTPGQGLQFLFEYFSETQRNKGNFPGRFSGRQFSNSRSEMNVSTLELGDSALYLCASKGSLSTDTQYFGPGTRLTVL.